This T cell receptor beta chain is from a study of radiation and T cells in renal cell carcinoma (dated by TCRdb to about 2020). About the investigation overall: The samples were drawn from a clinical trial, where primary renal cell carcinomas were treated with 15 Gy of stereotactic body radiation therapy and then removed by nephrectomy 4 weeks afterward. TCR beta sequencing covered roughly 53 samples in total, comprising some 25 tumors and around 27 peripheral blood samples. A total of 4 million to 5 million unique CDR3 nucleotide sequences, encoding roughly 3,000,000 unique CDR3 amino acid sequences, were found across all 50 or so samples. What the work shows at the level of the full study, not this receptor alone: Blood repertoire dynamics were not followed beyond 4 weeks after treatment. Because the trial had a single-armed design, the trial could not examine how radiation dose or scheduling affected the TCR repertoire. Because pretreatment tumor biopsies were not available, the study could not determine whether clonotypes were already present within the tumor at baseline. In blood, the top tumor clonotypes increased between baseline and 2 weeks post-radiation and then shrank by 4 weeks, which suggests that tumor-resident clones expanded only transiently.

TCR beta libraries were generated from genomic DNA with the immunoSEQ kit, following the manufacturer's recommendations. To prepare the libraries, a first multiplex PCR with proprietary primers was run, followed by a second PCR that added unique barcodes, and a bead cleanup was done after each round. Each sample batch included a kit-provided positive control reaction and a negative control reaction. The final libraries underwent checking on an Agilent 4200 TapeStation D1000 ScreenTape, volumetric pooling, and quantification by qPCR. An Illumina NextSeq500 fitted with a MidOutput 150-cycle cartridge performed the sequencing, running 156 Read1 cycles and 15 Index1 cycles with the kit's custom primers. The pooled library was loaded at around 1 pM, and around 20% PhiX control was spiked in. As for the original processing: Vendor-processed data were analyzed in R, and a clonotype was defined as all T cells sharing the same CDR3 nucleotide sequence. In the clone abundance analyses, frequencies were normalized to the 10,000 most abundant clones in each sample. Public T cell clones, which averaged fewer than five per sample, were excluded before analysis. An abundance difference of at least 32-fold between compartments was the criterion for calling clonotypes tumor-enriched or baseline blood-enriched. A beta-binomial differential abundance model was used to identify clonotypes that were expanded or contracted between blood time points. The Baroni-Urbani and Buser coefficient was used to measure tumor-blood repertoire similarity, and groups were compared with two-tailed Wilcoxon tests in R. TCRdb carries this immuneACCESS record with in-frame sequences only. Its versions omit some clonotypes, under half of them owing to an unresolved V gene in the studies checked, with the rest unexplained. V and J calls and clone size are as listed in that table; D and trimming were resolved from the DNA. A total of roughly 120,000 clones appear in this sample, approximately 78% of them only once. 1.5% to 2% of the sample comes from the top ten.

The V end loses 3 bases and the J end loses 4 bases, and a stretch of 10 bases separates them. From the cysteine through the phenylalanine, the CDR3 covers 14 amino acids. Only CDR3 DNA is held: 42 bases, read in frame from base 1. CDR1 and CDR2 are drawn from the germline V gene (reference sequence): LNHDA, SQIVND. Taken with the paper, the label for time point translates to: blood 2 weeks post-SBRT. The sample's treatment or condition label, decoded: 15 Gy SBRT to primary tumor, nephrectomy 4 weeks later. To track tumor-enriched clonotypes, serial peripheral blood was sampled from radiation-treated patients at baseline and at 2 weeks and 4 weeks after SBRT. Every patient's renal cell carcinoma showed clear cell pathology. The QIAamp DNA Blood Mini Kit (Qiagen) was used to prepare genomic DNA for TCR sequencing. The analyses included just those samples that passed every quality control check. About this clone itself: Its antigen specificity is not known. Base qualities are not recorded, but no much larger clone differs from it by a single base.

The chain is assembled from TRBV19 and TRBJ1-5, and possibly TRBD1, on 5 matching bases. The TCR was taken from a woman in her sixties with renal cell carcinoma. The source was blood, collected from a patient whose treatment included radiotherapy and nephrectomy. CDR3 protein: CASSMWSGNQPQHF. The DNA reads as follows: TGTGCCAGTAGTATGTGGTCAGGGAATCAGCCCCAGCATTTT.